The text below deals with one T cell receptor (beta chain). The sample is drawn from a study of blood T cell repertoires in COVID-19. Study information: Sample material is recorded as cDNA or gDNA derived from T cells, B-cell-depleted T cells, or PBMCs.

The V gene end was trimmed by 2 bases and the J gene end by 6 bases; junction bases not matched to a gene: 6. The CDR3 has 15 residues. CDR1 and CDR2 from the germline V gene are SGHRS and YFSETQ. Seattle enrolled patients during active infection and tracked them longitudinally. As handled by the study authors: Estimation of nucleated cell counts relied on the amplification of reference gene primers. Using immunoSEQ multiplex PCR, the repertoire was profiled, and TCRdb retains in-frame clones only, with some absent. Clone size and V and J calls were adopted from that table, with D and trimming inferred from the DNA. The sample has approximately 280,000 clones; around nine tenths are singletons.

This clonotype originated in a woman in her twenties or thirties with COVID-19, enrolled during active disease. The V and J genes are TRBV5-1 and TRBJ2-1, with 9 bases aligning to TRBD2. Input material: peripheral blood. The DNA for the CDR3 is TGCGCCAGCAGCTTTTTAGCGGGAGCTGGCAATGAGCAGTTCTTC. Translated, it gives CASSFLAGAGNEQFF.